This T cell receptor (beta chain) comes out of a study of T-cell memory formation after mild COVID-19. This clonotype came up a few times. Its antigen is not identified. This CDR3 is 11 amino acids long. The V end was cut by 5 bases, the J end by 6 bases, with 9 bases between. Looked up from germline, CDR1 is GTSNPN and CDR2 is SVGIG (reference sequence). Study-level findings and limits: Clones shrinking between day 15 and 85 showed a balanced CD4/CD8 split, and those that grew later tilted toward CD4+. The study detected some responding clones in pre-infection memory, suggesting cross-reactive memory joined. Contracting CD4+ clones were located mainly in CM and EM, and CD8+ clones in EMRA.

A 5'RACE reaction primed in the constant segment made cDNA libraries of TCR alpha and TCR beta, and these carried sample barcodes and UMIs. TCRdb reprocessed the 5' RACE reads with MiXCR, giving one entry per CDR3 protein. Here the sample spans around 390,000 distinct CDR3 sequences, roughly 15% being singletons. The chain combines TRBV30 with TRBJ2-3; the D is unclear. The sequence derives from a man in his late teens or twenties who had mild COVID-19 (a few samples of this study predate the infection). Cell type and time point are not known. Sequenced input: PBMCs or a T cell subset sorted from them (not recorded which). The CDR3 region is CAWALGDTQYF. CDR3 bases: TGTGCCTGGGCCCTCGGGGATACGCAGTATTTT.